This TCR beta chain comes out of a study of T-cell reconstitution after alpha-beta-depleted transplantation in children. The length of the CDR3 is 15 residues. V was shortened by 0 bases and J by 11 bases, with 17 bases between the two germline ends. Germline V gene lookup returns CDR1 LGHDT and CDR2 YNNKEL (reference sequence). A TCRbeta library incorporating unique molecular identifiers was prepared. TCRdb passed the PCR reads through MiXCR, listing each CDR3 protein once. The data hold just under 550,000 distinct CDR3 sequences, with around 19% observed a single time. The sample here was PBMCs from the stem cell graft donor, taken from the stem cell graft. J is TRBJ1-5 and V is TRBV3-1, with D maybe TRBD1 (5 bases). The receptor was isolated from a human donor who donated a stem cell graft to a child with acute lymphoblastic leukemia. This CDR3 reads CASSQDLGPLLTQHF. The CDR3 bases are TGTGCCAGCAGCCAAGATCTGGGACCCCTTTTGACCCAGCATTTT.